This record covers a single T cell receptor (beta chain). This clone was detected a few times. No cognate antigen has been identified for it. Base qualities are not at hand, and no much larger clone is one base apart. Trimming costs V 8 bases and J 6 bases, and their ends lie 14 bases apart. The CDR3 runs 12 residues from the cysteine to the phenylalanine. This entry keeps only the CDR3 DNA: 36 bases, framed from base 1. CDR1 and CDR2 (SNHLY, FYNNEI) derive from the germline V gene. Using the deep immunoSEQ assay, TCR CDR3 regions were amplified from genomic DNA by multiplex PCR. Extracted genomic DNA from each cell subset was distributed evenly across all wells of several immunoSEQ 96-well plates, and each plate was treated as a replicate. Each replicate PCR for sorted subsets received approximately 220 ng genomic DNA, equal to tens of thousands of T cell genomes. Purified libraries were measured with a Qubit 3.0 fluorometer, size-checked on a Bioanalyzer 2100, and measured again with the KAPA Library Quantification kit. Each immunoSEQ 96-well plate was sequenced on its own single-read 150-cycle Illumina NextSeq 550 flow cell. Concerning the study's data processing: Because only junctional sequences without quality scores were contained in the immunoSEQ output, filtering matching that applied to full-length reads could not be performed. To assign V/J genes and CDR3, sequences were annotated against IMGT germline references using PyIR, a Python wrapper for IgBLAST v1.9. Reads were filtered out if the reads had weak V/J assignments (E-value above 1e-6), no CDR3, stop codons, out-of-frame junctions, or ambiguous translated residues. V3J clonotypes were defined by identical inferred V gene, J gene, and CDR3 amino acid sequence. To compute the percentage overlap between repertoires, the number of shared unique clonotypes was divided by the size of the smaller repertoire. RTK rarefaction, the Chao1 estimator, and Recon v2.1 estimates of unobserved clonotypes were used to assess repertoire richness. OLGA was used to compute generation probabilities for all TCRbeta clonotypes that the gDNA method yielded from several donors. TCRdb carries this immuneACCESS record with in-frame sequences only. Its versions omit some clonotypes, under half of them owing to an unresolved V gene in the studies checked, with the rest unexplained. V, J and clone size reflect that table, while D and trimming were determined from the DNA. Recorded for this sample are about 2 million clones; around 96% of them occurred a single time. The biggest ten clones account for 0.9% to 1.3% of the sample.

For the CD8 naive samples, CD45RO-negative cells were positively selected for CCR7, yielding a CD45RA+CCR7+ population from which TemRA cells were excluded. Healthy HIV-negative adults with no recently reported acute infections or vaccinations were included as donors. All donors were Caucasian adults living in Nashville, Tennessee, USA. After blood collection by leukapheresis, PBMCs were isolated using Ficoll-Histopaque density gradient centrifugation and then cryopreserved in the vapor phase of liquid nitrogen. Analytical flow cytometry was used to check the purity and quantity of each magnetically sorted T cell population. Genomic DNA was isolated from every sorted fraction and measured by UV absorbance on a Nanodrop 2000c. This record belongs to a study of shared clonotypes between healthy human individuals (dated by TCRdb to 2018 to 2021). Regarding the study in general: Three men and two women, aged 18 to 49 years, made up the cohort. Blood TCR repertoires of several healthy adults were deeply sequenced to estimate repertoire size and the extent of clonotype sharing between individuals. Different laboratories and diverse techniques were used to prepare libraries and sequence TCR repertoires, to increase sequencing depth and limit assay-specific biases. Each donor's leukapheresis produced roughly between about 0.9 and 9.5 billion PBMCs. For each donor, three plates each were used for CD4 naive and CD4 memory, two plates were used for CD8 naive, and one plate was used for CD8 memory.

General study outcomes and caveats: Even with the large sequencing depth, rarefaction of the sorted-subset datasets indicated that sequencing was incomplete. Compared with non-shared clonotypes, the clonotypes found in all four sorted-subset donors had higher generation probabilities. Estimated clonotype richness was generally larger for naive than for memory subsets. Because the study included a small number of donors, the genetic and exposure-history diversity represented was limited. Based on pairwise subsampling, the degree of clonotype sharing among donors was expected to be affected by sequencing depth. Sampling was restricted to blood, and TCR repertoires in tissue are likely to differ from TCR repertoires in blood. Sharing across four donors was observed for 5% to 6.5% of naive CD4, over 3% of naive CD8, roughly 2.3% of memory CD4, and over 0.3% of memory CD8 clonotypes.

The chain is made from TRBV2 and TRBJ2-7; the D gene is not confidently resolved. This receptor was taken from a man between 18 and 35 years old in good health. The sequencing sample was made of naive CD8+ T cells sorted from blood. In the paper's terms, the cell subset or site label means: CD45RA+CCR7+. The DNA sequence is as follows: TGTGCCAGCGGGCCTTTAACTTTCGAGCAGTACTTC. It specifies CASGPLTFEQYF. With all but the CDR3 taken from the reference TRBV2 and TRBJ2-7 genes, the full variable domain is: EPEVTQTPSHQVTQMGQEVILRCVPISNHLYFYWYRQILGQKVEFLVSFYNNEISEKSEIFDDQFSVERPDGSNFTLKIRSTKLEDSAMYFCASGPLTFEQYFGPGTRLTVT.